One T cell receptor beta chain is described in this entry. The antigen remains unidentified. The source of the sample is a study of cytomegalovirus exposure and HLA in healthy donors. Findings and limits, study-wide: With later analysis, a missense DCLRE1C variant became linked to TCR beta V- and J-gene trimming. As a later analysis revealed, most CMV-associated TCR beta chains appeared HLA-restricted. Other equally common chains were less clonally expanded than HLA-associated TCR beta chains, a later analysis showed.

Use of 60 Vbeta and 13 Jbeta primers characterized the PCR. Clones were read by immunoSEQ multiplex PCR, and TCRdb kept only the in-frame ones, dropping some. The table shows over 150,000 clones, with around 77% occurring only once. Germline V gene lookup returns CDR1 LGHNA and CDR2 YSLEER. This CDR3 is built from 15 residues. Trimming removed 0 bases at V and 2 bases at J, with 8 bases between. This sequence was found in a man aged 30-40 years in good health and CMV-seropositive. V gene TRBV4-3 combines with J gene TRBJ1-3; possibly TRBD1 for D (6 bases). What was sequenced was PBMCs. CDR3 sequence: CASSQDPGAGNTIYF. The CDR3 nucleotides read TGCGCCAGCAGCCAAGATCCAGGGGCTGGAAACACCATATATTTT.